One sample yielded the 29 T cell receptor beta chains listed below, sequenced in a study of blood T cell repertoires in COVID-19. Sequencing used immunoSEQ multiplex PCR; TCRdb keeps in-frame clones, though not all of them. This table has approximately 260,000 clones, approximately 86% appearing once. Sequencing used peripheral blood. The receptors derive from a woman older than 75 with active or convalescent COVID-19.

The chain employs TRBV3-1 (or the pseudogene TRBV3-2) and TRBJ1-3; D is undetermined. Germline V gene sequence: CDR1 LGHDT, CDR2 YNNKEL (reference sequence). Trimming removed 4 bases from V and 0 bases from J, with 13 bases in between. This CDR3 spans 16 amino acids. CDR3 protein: CASSLSQWSSGNTIYF. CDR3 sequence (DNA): TGTGCCAGCAGCCTTTCCCAGTGGAGCTCTGGAAACACCATATATTTT.

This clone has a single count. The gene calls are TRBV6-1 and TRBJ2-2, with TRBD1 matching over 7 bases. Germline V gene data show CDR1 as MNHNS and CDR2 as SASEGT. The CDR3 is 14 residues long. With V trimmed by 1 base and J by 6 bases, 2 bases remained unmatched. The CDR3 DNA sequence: TGTGCCAGCAGTGAAGTTCAGGGGGCCGGGGAGCTGTTTTTT. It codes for CASSEVQGAGELFF.

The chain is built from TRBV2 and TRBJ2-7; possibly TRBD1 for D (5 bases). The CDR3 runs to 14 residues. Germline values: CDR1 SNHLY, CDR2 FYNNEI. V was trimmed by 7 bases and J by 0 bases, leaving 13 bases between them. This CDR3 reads CASIKDMSSYEQYF. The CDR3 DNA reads TGTGCCAGCATCAAGGACATGAGCTCCTACGAGCAGTACTTC.

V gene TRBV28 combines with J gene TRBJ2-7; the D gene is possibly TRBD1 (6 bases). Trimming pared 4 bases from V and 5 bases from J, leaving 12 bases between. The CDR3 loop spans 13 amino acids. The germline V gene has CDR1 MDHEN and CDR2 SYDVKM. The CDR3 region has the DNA TGTGCCAGCAGTTACAGGGACCGCAACGAGCAGTACTTC. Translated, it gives CASSYRDRNEQYF.

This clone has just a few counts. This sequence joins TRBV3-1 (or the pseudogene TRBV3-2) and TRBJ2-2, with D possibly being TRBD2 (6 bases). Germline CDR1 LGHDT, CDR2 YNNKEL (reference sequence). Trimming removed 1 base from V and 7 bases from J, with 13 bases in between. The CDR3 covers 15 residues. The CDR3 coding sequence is TGTGCCAGCAGCCAAGTTTCGGGAGTAGGCGGGGAGCTGTTTTTT. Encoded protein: CASSQVSGVGGELFF.

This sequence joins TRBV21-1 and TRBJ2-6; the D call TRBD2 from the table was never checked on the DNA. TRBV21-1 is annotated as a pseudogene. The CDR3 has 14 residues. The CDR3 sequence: CASNLFSGANVLTF. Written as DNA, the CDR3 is TGTGCCAGCAACCTATTCTCTGGGGCCAACGTCCTGACTTTC.

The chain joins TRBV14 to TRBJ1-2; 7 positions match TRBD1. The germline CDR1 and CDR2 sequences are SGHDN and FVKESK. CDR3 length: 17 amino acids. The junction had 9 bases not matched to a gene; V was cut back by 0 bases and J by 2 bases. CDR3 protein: CASSQDQGGAGNYGYTF. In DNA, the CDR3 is TGTGCCAGCAGCCAAGATCAAGGGGGCGCGGGGAACTATGGCTACACCTTC.

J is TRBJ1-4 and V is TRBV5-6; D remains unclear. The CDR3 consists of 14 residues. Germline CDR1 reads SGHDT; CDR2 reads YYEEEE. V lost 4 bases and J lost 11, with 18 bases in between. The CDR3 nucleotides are TGTGCCAGCAGCCCTGGACTGATTTTTGGGAAACTGTTTTTT. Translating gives CASSPGLIFGKLFF.

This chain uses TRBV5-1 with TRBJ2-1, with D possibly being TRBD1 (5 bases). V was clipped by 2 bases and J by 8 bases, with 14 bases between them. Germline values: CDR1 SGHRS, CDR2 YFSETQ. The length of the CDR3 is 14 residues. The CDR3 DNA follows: TGCGCCAGCAGCTTACCCCAGGGTAACGATGAGCAGTTCTTC. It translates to CASSLPQGNDEQFF.

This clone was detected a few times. The CDR3 spells CASSRTGVSTDTQYF. CDR3 sequence (DNA): TGTGCCAGCAGCCGCACAGGAGTTAGCACAGATACGCAGTATTTT. This chain links TRBV11-3 with TRBJ2-3, with TRBD1 as a possible D gene (5 bases). V was clipped by 5 bases and J by 0 bases, with 12 bases between them. Looked up from germline, CDR1 is SGHNT and CDR2 is YENEEA. The CDR3 runs 15 residues.

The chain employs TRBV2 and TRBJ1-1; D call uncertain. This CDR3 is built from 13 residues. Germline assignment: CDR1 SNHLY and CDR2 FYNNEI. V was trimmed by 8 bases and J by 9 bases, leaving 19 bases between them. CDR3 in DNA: TGTGCCAGCCTGCAGGCTGGTGCTGGTAAAGCTTTCTTT. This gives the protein CASLQAGAGKAFF. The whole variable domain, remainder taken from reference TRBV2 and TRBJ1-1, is EPEVTQTPSHQVTQMGQEVILRCVPISNHLYFYWYRQILGQKVEFLVSFYNNEISEKSEIFDDQFSVERPDGSNFTLKIRSTKLEDSAMYFCASLQAGAGKAFFGQGTRLTVV.

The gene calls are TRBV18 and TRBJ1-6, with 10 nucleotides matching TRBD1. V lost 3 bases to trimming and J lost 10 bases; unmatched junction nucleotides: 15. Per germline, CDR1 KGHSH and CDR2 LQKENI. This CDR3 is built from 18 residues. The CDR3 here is CASSPLMGTGERESPLHF. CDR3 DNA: TGTGCCAGCTCACCCCTTATGGGGACAGGGGAGCGGGAATCACCCCTCCACTTT.

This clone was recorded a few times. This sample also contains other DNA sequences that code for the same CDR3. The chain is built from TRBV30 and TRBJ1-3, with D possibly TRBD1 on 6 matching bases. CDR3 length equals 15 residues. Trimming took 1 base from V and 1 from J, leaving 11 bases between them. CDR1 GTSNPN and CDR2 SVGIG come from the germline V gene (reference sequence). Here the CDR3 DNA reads TGTGCCTGGAGTGATACAGGGTCATCTGGAAACACCATATATTTT. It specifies CAWSDTGSSGNTIYF.

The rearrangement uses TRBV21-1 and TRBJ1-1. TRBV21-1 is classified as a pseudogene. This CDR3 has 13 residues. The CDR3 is CASSREMNTEAFF. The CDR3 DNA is TGTGCCAGCAGCCGGGAAATGAACACTGAAGCTTTCTTT.

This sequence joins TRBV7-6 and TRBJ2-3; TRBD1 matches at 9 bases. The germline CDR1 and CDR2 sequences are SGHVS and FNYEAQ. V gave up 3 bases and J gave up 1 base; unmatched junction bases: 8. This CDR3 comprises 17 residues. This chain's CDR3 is CASSFSSTGGGTDTQYF. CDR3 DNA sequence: TGTGCCAGCAGCTTCTCCTCGACAGGGGGTGGCACAGATACGCAGTATTTT. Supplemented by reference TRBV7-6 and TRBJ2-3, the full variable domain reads GAGVSQSPRYKVTKRGQDVALRCDPISGHVSLYWYRQALGQGPEFLTYFNYEAQQDKSGLPNDRFSAERPEGSISTLTIQRTEQRDSAMYRCASSFSSTGGGTDTQYFGPGTRLTVL.

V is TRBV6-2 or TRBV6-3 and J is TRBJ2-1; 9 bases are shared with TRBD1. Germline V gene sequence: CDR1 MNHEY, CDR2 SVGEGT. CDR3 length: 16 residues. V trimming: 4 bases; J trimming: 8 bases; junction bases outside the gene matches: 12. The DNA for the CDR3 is TGTGCCAGCAGTTTTGATGTAAGGGACAGGGACCATGAGCAGTTCTTC. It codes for CASSFDVRDRDHEQFF.

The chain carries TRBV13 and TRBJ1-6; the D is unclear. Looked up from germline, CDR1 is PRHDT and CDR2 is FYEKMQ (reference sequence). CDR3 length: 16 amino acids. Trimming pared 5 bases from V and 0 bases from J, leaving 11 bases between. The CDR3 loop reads CASSQLSSSYNSPLHF. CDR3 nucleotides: TGTGCCAGCAGCCAACTCTCGAGCTCCTATAATTCACCCCTCCACTTT.

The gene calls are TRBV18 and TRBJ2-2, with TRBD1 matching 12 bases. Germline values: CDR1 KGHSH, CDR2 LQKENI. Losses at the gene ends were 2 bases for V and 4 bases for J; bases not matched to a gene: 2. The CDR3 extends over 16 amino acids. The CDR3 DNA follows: TGTGCCAGCTCACCAGGGGACAGGGGGCGCACCGGGGAGCTGTTTTTT. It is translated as CASSPGDRGRTGELFF. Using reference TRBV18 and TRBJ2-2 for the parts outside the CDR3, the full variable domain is NAGVMQNPRHLVRRRGQEARLRCSPMKGHSHVYWYRQLPEEGLKFMVYLQKENIIDESGMPKERFSAEFPKEGPSILRIQQVVRGDSAAYFCASSPGDRGRTGELFFGEGSRLTVL.

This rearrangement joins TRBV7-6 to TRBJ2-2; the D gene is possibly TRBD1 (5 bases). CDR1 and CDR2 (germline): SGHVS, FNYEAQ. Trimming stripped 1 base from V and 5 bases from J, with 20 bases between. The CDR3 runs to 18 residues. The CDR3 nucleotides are TGTGCCAGCAGCTTAGTACCCACAGGTGGGGCCTTGACCGGGGAGCTGTTTTTT. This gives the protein CASSLVPTGGALTGELFF.

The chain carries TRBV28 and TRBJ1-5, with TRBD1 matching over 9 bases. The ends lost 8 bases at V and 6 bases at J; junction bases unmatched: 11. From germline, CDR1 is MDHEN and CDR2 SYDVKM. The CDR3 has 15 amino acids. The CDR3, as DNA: TGTGCCAGCCCTCCGGGACAGGGTAGGGGTCAGCCCCAGCATTTT. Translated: CASPPGQGRGQPQHF. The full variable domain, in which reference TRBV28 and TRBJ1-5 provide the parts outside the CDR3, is DVKVTQSSRYLVKRTGEKVFLECVQDMDHENMFWYRQDPGLGLRLIYFSYDVKMKEKGDIPEGYSVSREKKERFSLILESASTNQTSMYLCASPPGQGRGQPQHFGDGTRLSIL.

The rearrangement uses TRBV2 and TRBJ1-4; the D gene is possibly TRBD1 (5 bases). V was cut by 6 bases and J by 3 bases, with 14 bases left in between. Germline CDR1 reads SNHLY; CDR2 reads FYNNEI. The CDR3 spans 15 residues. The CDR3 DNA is TGTGCCAGCAGAACCCCAGGGAAGCCTAATGAAAAACTGTTTTTT. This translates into CASRTPGKPNEKLFF.

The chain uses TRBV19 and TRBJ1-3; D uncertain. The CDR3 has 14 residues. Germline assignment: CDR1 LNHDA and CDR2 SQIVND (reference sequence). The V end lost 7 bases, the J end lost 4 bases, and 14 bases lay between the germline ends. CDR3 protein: CASIPRGSGNTIYF. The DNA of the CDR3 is TGTGCCAGTATCCCCCGAGGGTCCGGAAACACCATATATTTT.

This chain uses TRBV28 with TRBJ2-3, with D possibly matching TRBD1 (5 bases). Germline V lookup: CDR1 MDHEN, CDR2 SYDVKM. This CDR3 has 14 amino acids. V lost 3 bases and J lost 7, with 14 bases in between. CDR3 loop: CASSFGQVTNTQYF. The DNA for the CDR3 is TGTGCCAGCAGTTTCGGACAAGTGACGAATACGCAGTATTTT.

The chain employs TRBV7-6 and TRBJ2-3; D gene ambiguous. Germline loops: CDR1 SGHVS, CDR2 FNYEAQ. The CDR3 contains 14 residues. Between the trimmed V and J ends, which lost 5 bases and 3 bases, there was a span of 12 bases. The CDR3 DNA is TGTGCCAGCAGCCCCCAGTGGTCGACAGATACGCAGTATTTT. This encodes CASSPQWSTDTQYF. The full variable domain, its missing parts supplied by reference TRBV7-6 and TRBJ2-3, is GAGVSQSPRYKVTKRGQDVALRCDPISGHVSLYWYRQALGQGPEFLTYFNYEAQQDKSGLPNDRFSAERPEGSISTLTIQRTEQRDSAMYRCASSPQWSTDTQYFGPGTRLTVL.

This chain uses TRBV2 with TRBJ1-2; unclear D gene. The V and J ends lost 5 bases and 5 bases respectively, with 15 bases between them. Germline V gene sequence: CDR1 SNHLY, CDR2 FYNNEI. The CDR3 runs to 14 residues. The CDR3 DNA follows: TGTGCCAGCAGTTCTGAGTCGGGGTCGTATGGCTACACCTTC. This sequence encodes CASSSESGSYGYTF.

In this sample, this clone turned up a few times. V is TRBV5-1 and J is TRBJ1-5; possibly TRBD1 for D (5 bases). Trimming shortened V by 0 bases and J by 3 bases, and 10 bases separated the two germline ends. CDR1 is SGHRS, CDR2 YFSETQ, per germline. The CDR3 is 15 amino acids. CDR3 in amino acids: CASSLDGGINQPQHF. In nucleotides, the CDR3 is TGCGCCAGCAGCTTGGATGGGGGGATCAATCAGCCCCAGCATTTT. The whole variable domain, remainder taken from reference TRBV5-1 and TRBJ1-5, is KAGVTQTPRYLIKTRGQQVTLSCSPISGHRSVSWYQQTPGQGLQFLFEYFSETQRNKGNFPGRFSGRQFSNSRSEMNVSTLELGDSALYLCASSLDGGINQPQHFGDGTRLSIL.

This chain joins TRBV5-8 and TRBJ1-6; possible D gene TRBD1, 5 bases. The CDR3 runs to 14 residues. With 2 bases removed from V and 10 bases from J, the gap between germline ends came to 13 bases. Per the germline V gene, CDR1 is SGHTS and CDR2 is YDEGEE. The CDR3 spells CASSLGGVESPLHF. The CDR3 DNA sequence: TGTGCCAGCAGCTTAGGAGGGGTGGAATCACCCCTCCACTTT.

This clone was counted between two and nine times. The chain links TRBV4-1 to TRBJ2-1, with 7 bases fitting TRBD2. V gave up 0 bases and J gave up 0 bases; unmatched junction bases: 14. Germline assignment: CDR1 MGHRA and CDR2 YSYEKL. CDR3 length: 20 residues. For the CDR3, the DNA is TGCGCCAGCAGCCAAGATTTTTCGGGAGGTCCCTTGAGCTCCTACAATGAGCAGTTCTTC. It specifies CASSQDFSGGPLSSYNEQFF.

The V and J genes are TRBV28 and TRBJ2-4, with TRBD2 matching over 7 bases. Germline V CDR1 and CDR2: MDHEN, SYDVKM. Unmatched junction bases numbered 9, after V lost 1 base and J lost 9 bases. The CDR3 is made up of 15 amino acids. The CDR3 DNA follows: TGTGCCAGCAGTTTATATGATGCGGGAGTGAGCATTCAGTACTTC. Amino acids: CASSLYDAGVSIQYF.